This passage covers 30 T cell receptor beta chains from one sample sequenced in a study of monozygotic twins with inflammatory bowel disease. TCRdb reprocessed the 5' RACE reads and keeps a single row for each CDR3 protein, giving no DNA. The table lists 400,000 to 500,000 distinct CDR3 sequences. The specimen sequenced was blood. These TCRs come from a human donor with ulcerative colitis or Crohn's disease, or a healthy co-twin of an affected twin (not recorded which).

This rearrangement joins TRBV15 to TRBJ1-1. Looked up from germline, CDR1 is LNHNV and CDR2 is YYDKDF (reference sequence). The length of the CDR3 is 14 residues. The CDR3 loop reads CATSRDHNPTEAFF.

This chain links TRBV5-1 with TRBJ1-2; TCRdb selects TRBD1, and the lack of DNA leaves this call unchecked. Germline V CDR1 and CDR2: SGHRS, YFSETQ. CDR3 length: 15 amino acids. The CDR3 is CASSLERGRFYGYTF.

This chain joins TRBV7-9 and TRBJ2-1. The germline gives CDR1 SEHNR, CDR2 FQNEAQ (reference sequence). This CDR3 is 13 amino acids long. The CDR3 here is CASSKTEYNEQFF.

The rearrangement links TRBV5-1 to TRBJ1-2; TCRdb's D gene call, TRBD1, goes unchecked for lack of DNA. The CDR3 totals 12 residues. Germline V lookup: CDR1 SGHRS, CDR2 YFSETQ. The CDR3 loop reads CASSSGVHGYTF.

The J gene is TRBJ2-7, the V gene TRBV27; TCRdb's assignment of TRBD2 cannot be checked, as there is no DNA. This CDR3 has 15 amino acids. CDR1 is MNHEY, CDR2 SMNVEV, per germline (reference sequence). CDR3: CASSLTLGSGRLRYF.

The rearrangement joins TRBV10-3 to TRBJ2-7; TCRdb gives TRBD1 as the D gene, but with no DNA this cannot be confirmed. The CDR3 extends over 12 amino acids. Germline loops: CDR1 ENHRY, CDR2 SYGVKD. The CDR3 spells CTISGRAYEQYF.

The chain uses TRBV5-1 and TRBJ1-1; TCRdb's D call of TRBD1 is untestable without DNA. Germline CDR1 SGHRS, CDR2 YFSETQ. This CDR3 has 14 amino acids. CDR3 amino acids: CASSLDSGGFEAFF.

The CDR3 sequence is CASSPPVASGAYNEQFF. The chain combines TRBV18 with TRBJ2-1. CDR1 and CDR2 from the germline V gene are KGHSH and LQKENI. The CDR3 is 17 residues long.

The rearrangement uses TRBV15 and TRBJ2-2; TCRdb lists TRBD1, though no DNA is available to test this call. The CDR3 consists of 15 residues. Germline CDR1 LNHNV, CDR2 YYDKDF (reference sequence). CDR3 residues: CATSRGDRYTGELFF. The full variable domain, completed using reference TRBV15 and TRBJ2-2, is DAMVIQNPRYQVTQFGKPVTLSCSQTLNHNVMYWYQQKSSQAPKLLFHYYDKDFNNEADTPDNFQSRRPNTSFCFLDIRSPGLGDTAMYLCATSRGDRYTGELFFGEGSRLTVL.

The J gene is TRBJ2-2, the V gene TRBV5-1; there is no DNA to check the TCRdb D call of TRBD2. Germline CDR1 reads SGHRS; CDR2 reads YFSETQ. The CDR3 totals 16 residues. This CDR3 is CASSSPAGVNTGELFF.

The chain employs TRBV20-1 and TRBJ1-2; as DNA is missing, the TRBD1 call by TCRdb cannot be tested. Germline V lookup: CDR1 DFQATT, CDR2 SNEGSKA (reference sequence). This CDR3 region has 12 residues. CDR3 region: CSASDRGYGYTF.

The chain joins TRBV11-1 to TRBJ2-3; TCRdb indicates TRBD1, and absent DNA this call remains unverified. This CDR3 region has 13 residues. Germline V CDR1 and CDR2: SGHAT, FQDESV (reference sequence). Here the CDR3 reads CASSAGQADTQYF.

CDR3 protein: CSARFTSGRLGSYNEQFF. The gene calls are TRBV20-1 and TRBJ2-1; the D call of TRBD2 rests on TCRdb alone, since no DNA is present to check it. The V gene's germline CDR1 is DFQATT and CDR2 SNEGSKA (reference sequence). CDR3 length: 18 amino acids.

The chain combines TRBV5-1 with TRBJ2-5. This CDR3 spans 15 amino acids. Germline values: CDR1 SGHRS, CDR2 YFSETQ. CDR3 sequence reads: CASSPENGIQETQYF.

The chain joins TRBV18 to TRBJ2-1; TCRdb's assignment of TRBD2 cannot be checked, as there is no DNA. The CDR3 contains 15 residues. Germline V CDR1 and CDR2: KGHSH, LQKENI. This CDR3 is CASFPGLANLNEQFF.

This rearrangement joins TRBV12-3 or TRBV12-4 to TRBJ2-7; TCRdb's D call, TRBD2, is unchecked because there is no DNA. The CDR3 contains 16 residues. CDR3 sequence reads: CASSRIGSGPSYEQYF.

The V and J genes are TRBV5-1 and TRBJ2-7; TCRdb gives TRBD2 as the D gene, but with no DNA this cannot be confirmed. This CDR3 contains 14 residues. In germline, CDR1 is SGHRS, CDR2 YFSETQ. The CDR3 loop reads CASSLASGSYEQYF.

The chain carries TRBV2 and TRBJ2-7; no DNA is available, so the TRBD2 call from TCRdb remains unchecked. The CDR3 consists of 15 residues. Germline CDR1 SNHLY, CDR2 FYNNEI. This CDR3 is CASSASREGTGEQYF.

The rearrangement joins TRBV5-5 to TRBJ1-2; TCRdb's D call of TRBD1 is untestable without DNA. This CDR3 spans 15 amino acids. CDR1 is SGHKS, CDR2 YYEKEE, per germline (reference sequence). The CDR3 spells CASRGQGIGNYGYTF.

CDR3 protein: CARSLSHISDGGRDGYTF. The chain carries TRBV5-3 and TRBJ1-2; TCRdb reports TRBD1, a call that lacks DNA to check it against. TRBV5-3 is classed as an ORF, of uncertain function. The CDR3 extends over 18 amino acids.

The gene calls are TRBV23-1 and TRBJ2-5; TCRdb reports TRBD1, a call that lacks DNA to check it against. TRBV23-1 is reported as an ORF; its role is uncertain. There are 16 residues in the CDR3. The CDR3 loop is CASSRGPGRFQETQYF.

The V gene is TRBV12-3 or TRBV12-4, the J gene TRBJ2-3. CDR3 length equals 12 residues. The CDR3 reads CASGAPLDTQYF.

CDR3 amino acids: CASSLELVVDEQFF. This chain connects TRBV5-1 to TRBJ2-1; TCRdb lists TRBD2, though no DNA is available to test this call. The germline gives CDR1 SGHRS, CDR2 YFSETQ. This CDR3 is 14 amino acids long.

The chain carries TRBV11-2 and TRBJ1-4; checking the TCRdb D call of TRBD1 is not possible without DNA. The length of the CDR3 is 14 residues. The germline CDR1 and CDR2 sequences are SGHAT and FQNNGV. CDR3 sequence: CASSLTGAGEKLFF.

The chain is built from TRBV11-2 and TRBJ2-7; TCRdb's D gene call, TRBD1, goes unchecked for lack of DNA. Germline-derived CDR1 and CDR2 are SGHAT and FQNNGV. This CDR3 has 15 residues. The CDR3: CASSAGSGHSYEQYF.

The CDR3 region is CASSARDRVQYYGYTF. This chain joins TRBV5-6 and TRBJ1-2; TCRdb outputs TRBD1, but without DNA this stays unchecked. CDR3 length: 16 amino acids. Germline loops: CDR1 SGHDT, CDR2 YYEEEE.

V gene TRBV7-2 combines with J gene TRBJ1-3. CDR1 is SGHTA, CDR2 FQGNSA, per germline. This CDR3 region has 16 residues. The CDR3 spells CASSPAEVGSGNTIYF.

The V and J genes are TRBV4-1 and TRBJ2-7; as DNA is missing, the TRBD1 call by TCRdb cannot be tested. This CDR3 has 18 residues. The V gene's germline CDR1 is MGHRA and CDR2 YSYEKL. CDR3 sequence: CASSQGGFSRTGVYEQYF.

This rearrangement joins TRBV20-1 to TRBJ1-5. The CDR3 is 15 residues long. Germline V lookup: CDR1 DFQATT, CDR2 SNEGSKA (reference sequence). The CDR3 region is CSARGMTGSNQPQHF.

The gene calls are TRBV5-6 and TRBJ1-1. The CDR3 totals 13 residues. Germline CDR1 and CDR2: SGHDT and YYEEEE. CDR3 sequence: CASSLEPNTEAFF.